This record looks at one TCR beta chain sequence and its context. TCRdb reprocessed the 5' RACE reads with MiXCR, giving one entry per CDR3 protein. The data contain tens of thousands of distinct CDR3 sequences, about a tenth of them seen just once; the ten biggest clones take up 9.7%. The sample originates from a study of early T cells in non-severe SARS-CoV-2 infection. The CDR3 runs 14 residues. Germline CDR1 reads LNHNV; CDR2 reads YYDKDF (reference sequence). Trimming pared 1 base from V and 0 bases from J, leaving 7 bases between. This chain uses TRBV15 with TRBJ2-7; D remains unclear. The clonotype comes from an adult who was a healthcare worker with PCR-confirmed SARS-CoV-2 infection or an uninfected control (not recorded which). The sample consisted of whole blood. Here the CDR3 reads CATSRALFSYEQYF. The CDR3 coding sequence is TGTGCCACCAGCAGAGCACTTTTCTCCTACGAGCAGTACTTC.